This TCR beta chain was recovered during a study of blood T cell repertoires in COVID-19. Overall study context: There were acute and convalescent COVID-19 samples, and they came from the United States, Italy and Spain. Sources were T cells, B-cell-depleted T cells, or PBMCs; the material itself was cDNA or gDNA.

In the original workflow: The authors estimated nucleated cell counts from reference gene primer amplification. Clones were sequenced by immunoSEQ multiplex PCR, and TCRdb holds only the in-frame ones, with some missing. V and J calls and clone size are those listed in that table; D and trimming were worked out from the DNA. This table holds tens of thousands of clones, roughly 80% found once. The origin of this receptor is a woman between 65 and 79 years old with active or convalescent COVID-19. Input material: peripheral blood.

For the CDR3, the DNA is TGTGCCATCAGTAGGACTAGCGGGGGCTTAGCGAACACCGGGGAGCTGTTTTTT. Amino acid sequence: CAISRTSGGLANTGELFF. J is TRBJ2-2 and V is TRBV10-3; 13 positions agree with TRBD2. Unmatched junction bases numbered 6, after V lost 5 bases and J lost 0 bases. Germline CDR1 reads ENHRY; CDR2 reads SYGVKD. This CDR3 spans 18 amino acids.